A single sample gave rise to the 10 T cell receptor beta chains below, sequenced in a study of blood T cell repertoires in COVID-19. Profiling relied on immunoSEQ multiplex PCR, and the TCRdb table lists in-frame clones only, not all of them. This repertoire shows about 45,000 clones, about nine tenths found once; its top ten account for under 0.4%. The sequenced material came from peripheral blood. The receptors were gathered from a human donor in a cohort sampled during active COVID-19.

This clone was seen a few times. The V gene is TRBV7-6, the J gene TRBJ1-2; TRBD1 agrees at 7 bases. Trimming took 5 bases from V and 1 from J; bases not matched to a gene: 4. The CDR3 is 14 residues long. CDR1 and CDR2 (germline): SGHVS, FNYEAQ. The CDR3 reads CASSRRQGNYGYTF. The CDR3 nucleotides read TGTGCCAGCAGCCGTCGACAGGGTAACTATGGCTACACCTTC.

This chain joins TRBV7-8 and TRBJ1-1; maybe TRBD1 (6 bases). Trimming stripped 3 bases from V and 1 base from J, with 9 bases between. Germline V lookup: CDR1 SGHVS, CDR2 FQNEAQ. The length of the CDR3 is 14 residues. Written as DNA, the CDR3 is TGTGCCAGCAGCTTGGGGACACAGAACACTGAAGCTTTCTTT. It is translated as CASSLGTQNTEAFF.

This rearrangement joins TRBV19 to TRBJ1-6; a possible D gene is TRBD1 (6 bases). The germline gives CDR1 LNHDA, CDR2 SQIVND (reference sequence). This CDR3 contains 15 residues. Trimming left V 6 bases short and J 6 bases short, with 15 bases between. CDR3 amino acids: CASSRGGPSNSPLHF. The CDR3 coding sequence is TGTGCCAGTAGCCGGGGGGGGCCCAGTAATTCACCCCTCCACTTT.

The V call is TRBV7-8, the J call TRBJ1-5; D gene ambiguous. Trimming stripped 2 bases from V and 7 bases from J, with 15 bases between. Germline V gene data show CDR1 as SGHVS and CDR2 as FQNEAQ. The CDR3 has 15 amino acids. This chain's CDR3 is CASSLLPTASQPQHF. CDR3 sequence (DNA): TGTGCCAGCAGCTTACTCCCTACAGCCTCCCAGCCCCAGCATTTT.

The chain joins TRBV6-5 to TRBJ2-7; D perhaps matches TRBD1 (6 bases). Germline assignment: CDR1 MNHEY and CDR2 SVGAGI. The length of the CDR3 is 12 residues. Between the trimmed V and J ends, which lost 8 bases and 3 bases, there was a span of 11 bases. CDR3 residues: CASFSGVYEQYF. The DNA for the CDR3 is TGTGCCAGCTTTTCAGGGGTCTACGAGCAGTACTTC.

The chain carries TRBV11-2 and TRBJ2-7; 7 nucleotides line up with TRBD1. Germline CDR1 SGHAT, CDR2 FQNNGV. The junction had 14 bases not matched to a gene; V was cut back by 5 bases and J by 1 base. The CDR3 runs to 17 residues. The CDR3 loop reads CASSAKPGTVVSYEQYF. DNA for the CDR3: TGTGCCAGCAGCGCTAAACCTGGGACAGTAGTTTCCTACGAGCAGTACTTC.

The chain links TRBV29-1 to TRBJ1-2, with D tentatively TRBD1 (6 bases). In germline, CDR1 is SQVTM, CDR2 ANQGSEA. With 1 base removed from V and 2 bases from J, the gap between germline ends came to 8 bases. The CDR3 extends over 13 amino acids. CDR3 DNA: TGCAGCGTTGAAGTCCAGGGGAACTATGGCTACACCTTC. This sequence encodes CSVEVQGNYGYTF.

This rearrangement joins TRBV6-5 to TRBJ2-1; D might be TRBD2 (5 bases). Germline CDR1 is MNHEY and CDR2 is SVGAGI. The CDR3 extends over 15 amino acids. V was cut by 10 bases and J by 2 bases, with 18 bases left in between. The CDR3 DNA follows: TGTGCCACCTCAGGCCCTACCGGGACCTACAATGAGCAGTTCTTC. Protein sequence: CATSGPTGTYNEQFF.

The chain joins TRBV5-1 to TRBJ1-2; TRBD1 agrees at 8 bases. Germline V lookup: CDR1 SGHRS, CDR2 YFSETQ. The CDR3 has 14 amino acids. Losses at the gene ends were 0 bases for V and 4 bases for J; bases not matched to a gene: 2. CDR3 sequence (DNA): TGCGCCAGCAGCTTGGGGGACAGGACCTATGGCTACACCTTC. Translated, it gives CASSLGDRTYGYTF.

CDR3 in amino acids: CASWGQGTYNSPLHF. The CDR3 DNA reads TGCGCCAGCTGGGGACAGGGGACCTATAATTCACCCCTCCACTTT. The chain uses TRBV10-2 and TRBJ1-6; 10 bases are a match to TRBD1. Germline CDR1 reads WSHSY; CDR2 reads SAAADI. The CDR3 is 15 residues long. The V segment lost 8 bases and the J segment 2 bases; nucleotides outside the gene matches: 3.